This T cell receptor (beta chain) was found in a study of T cell responses to AZD1222 COVID-19 vaccine (dated by TCRdb to the early 2020s). Study-wide context: A total of over 230 trial participants underwent TCR sequencing, of whom 207 received two doses of AZD1222 and 26 received two doses of the MenACWY control vaccine. Trial participants were enrolled into age subgroups of 18-55, 56-69 and 70-plus years, which contained about 160, 30 and 59 TCR-sequenced participants, respectively.

This specimen's time point label, interpreted: about 28 days (+/-7) after the second vaccine dose. AZD1222 recipients with second doses at about 4 weeks or about 12 weeks were pooled, because spike-specific TCR depth and breadth did not differ between schedules. Vaccinee samples were obtained from the UK trials COV001 and COV002, which included a single-blind randomized controlled phase 2/3 trial of AZD1222 (ChAdOx1 nCoV-19) in healthy adults. Trial participant PBMC samples were collected at day 0 and day 28 after the second dose for TCRbeta chain sequencing. The CDR3 regions of human TCRbeta chains were analyzed by immunosequencing. The study's processing was this. TCRs in the repertoires were compared against a reference library of SARS-CoV-2-specific TCRs that had been generated with the MIRA antigen-specificity platform. Breadth meant the fraction of unique TCRs that were SARS-CoV-2-associated, whereas depth meant the fraction of total T cells that were SARS-CoV-2-associated. Each spike-specific TCR was assigned to its reactive spike region and to a CD4 or CD8 class using the MIRA data. Log10-transformed breadth and depth values were compared by one-way ANOVA with Sidak's multiple comparisons tests. The source is immuneACCESS, and TCRdb retained only in-frame sequences with V and J called. Part of the clones is not carried over; for the studies checked, unresolved V genes explain less than half of this, and the remainder is unexplained. D and trimming were read from the DNA, whereas the V and J calls and clone size are those reported in that table. This sample holds some 130,000 clones; about nine tenths were observed only once. The biggest ten clones account for 1% to 1.4% of the sample.

Ends trimmed: V by 8 bases, J by 4 bases; bases unmatched to a gene: 8. The germline V gene (reference sequence) specifies MNHNY as CDR1 and SVGAGI as CDR2. The CDR3 has 16 amino acids, counting the end cysteine and phenylalanine. Only the CDR3 part of the read is kept: 48 bases, read in frame from the first base. In this sample, this clone turned up once. What this receptor recognizes is not known. Qualities for individual bases were not recorded, and no much larger clone is one base off. Broader findings and caveats from the paper: Only a handful of AZD1222 recipients were SARS-CoV-2 seropositive at baseline, limiting conclusions about previously exposed vaccinees. Because no samples from the day 14 peak response were available, repertoires could be characterized only after the peak T cell response. The vaccine-associated CD4 TCRs covered the entire spike protein, and the dominant responses fell in regions 160-218 and 743-854. Most participants were white British and females outnumbered males, and the authors suggested that clonal diversity may have been underestimated. A significant rise in spike-specific TCR breadth and depth was observed after two AZD1222 doses relative to day 0 and relative to MenACWY recipients. Epitopes outside the regions mutated in the B.1.351 and B.1.1.7 variants were reportedly recognized by nearly half of the unique spike-specific TCRs. The 56-69-year group was small, and its depth increase did not reach significance, likely because of low power.

Recombination connected TRBV6-6 to TRBJ1-6; 10 junctional bases match TRBD1. The TCR was taken from an adult who received the AZD1222 COVID-19 vaccine. Source: peripheral blood, taken 28 days after the second AZD1222 dose. The bases read TGTGCCAGCGGACCGGGACAGGGGATTTATAATTCACCCCTCCACTTT. Its protein is CASGPGQGIYNSPLHF.